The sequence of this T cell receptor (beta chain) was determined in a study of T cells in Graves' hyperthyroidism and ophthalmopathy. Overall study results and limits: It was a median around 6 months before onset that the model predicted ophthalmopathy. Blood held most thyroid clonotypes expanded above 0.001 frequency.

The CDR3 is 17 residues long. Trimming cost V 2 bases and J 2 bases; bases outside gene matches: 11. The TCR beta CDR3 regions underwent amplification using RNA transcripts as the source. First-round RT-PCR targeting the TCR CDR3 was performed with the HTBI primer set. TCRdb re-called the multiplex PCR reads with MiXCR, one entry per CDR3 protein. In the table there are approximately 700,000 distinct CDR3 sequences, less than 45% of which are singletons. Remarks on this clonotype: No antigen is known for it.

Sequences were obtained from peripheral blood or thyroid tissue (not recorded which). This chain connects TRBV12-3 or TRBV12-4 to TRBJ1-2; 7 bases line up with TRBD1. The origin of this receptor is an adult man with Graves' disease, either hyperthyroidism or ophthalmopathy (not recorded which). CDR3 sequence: CASSLSSGDSGNYGYTF. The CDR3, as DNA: TGTGCCAGCAGTTTATCCTCTGGGGACAGTGGAAACTATGGCTACACCTTC.